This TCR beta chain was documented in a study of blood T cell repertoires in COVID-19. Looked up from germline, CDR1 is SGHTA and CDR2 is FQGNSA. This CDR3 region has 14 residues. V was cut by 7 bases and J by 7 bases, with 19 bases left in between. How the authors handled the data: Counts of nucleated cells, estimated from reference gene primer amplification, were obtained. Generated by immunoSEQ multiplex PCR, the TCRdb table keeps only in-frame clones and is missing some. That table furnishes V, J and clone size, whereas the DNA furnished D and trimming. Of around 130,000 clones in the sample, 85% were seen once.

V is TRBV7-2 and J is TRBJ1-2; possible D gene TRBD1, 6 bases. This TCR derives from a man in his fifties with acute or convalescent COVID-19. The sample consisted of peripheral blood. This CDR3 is CASTPSRGAVGYTF. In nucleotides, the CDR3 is TGTGCCAGCACCCCAAGTCGGGGGGCGGTTGGCTACACCTTC.